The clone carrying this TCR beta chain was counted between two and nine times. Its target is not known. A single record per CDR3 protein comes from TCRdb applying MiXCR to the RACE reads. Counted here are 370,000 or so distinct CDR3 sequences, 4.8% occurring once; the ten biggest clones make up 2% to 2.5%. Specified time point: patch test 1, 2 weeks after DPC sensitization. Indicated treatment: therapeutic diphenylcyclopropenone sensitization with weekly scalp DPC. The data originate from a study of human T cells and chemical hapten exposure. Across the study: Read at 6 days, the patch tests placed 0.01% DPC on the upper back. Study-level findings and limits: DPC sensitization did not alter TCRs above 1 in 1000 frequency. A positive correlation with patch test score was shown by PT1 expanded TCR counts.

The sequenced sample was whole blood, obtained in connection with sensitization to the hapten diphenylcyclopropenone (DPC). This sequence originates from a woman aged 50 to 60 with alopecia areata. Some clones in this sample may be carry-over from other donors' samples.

The CDR3 is CASSALSAGWTTGELFF. DNA of the CDR3: TGTGCCAGCAGCGCCCTCTCAGCGGGGTGGACCACCGGGGAGCTGTTTTTT. V gene TRBV9 combines with J gene TRBJ2-2; 7 nucleotides align to TRBD2. Germline CDR1 SGDLS, CDR2 YYNGEE. The CDR3 contains 17 residues. J was trimmed by 4 bases and V by 3 bases; bases with no gene match: 12.